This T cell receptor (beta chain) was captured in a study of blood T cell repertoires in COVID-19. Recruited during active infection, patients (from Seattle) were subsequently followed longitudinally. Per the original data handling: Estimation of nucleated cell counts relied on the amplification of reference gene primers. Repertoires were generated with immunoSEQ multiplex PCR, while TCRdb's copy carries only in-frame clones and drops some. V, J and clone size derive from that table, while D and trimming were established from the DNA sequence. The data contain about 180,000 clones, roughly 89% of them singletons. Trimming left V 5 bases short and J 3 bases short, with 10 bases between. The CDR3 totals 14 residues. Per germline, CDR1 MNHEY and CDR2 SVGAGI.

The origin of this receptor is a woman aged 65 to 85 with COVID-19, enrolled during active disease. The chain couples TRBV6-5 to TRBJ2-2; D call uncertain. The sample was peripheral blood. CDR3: CASSPLRDTGELFF. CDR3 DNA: TGTGCCAGCAGTCCGCTACGAGACACCGGGGAGCTGTTTTTT.